The source of this T cell receptor (beta chain) is a study of cytomegalovirus exposure and HLA in healthy donors. Turning to this clone: No antigen is known for it.

Amplification used 60 Vbeta primers and 13 Jbeta primers. Repertoires were generated with immunoSEQ multiplex PCR, while TCRdb's copy carries only in-frame clones and drops some. The sample carries 150,000 to 200,000 clones, about 85% recorded once. Overall study results and limits: In vitro data verified three CMV-associated chains as specific for CMV antigens. For most TCR beta V segments, an earlier analysis put the productive rate at about 87% or about 30% of the time. TCR beta V- and J-gene trimming was later associated with a missense DCLRE1C variant.

Between the trimmed V and J ends, which lost 3 bases and 0 bases, there was a span of 12 bases. Germline V lookup: CDR1 LGHNT, CDR2 FRNRAP. There are 16 residues in the CDR3. V usage is TRBV12-5 and J usage is TRBJ2-1; D is unresolved. Sequences were obtained from PBMCs. This receptor was obtained from a girl between 5 and 17 years old in good health and CMV-seropositive. This chain's CDR3 is CASGFKAEGSYNEQFF. In DNA, the CDR3 is TGTGCTAGTGGTTTTAAGGCGGAAGGCTCCTACAATGAGCAGTTCTTC.